The rows below give T cell receptor beta chains drawn from one sample of a study of blood T cell repertoires in COVID-19. Clones were sequenced by immunoSEQ multiplex PCR, and TCRdb holds only the in-frame ones, with some missing. The sample lists roughly 230,000 clones, around 90% occurring once. Sequencing was performed on peripheral blood. Every receptor here comes from a man in his thirties or forties with COVID-19, enrolled during active disease. Both conserved end residues are part of each CDR3. The order of the fields is D gene, J gene, V gene, CDR3 DNA, CDR3 protein. D genes are given only for firm matches.

D: .; J: TRBJ1-5; V: TRBV3-1/TRBV3-2; DNA: TGTGCCAGCAGCCAAGATGTGAGTCAGCCCCAGCATTTT; CDR3: CASSQDVSQPQHF
D: .; J: TRBJ1-6; V: TRBV5-5; DNA: TGTGCCAGCAAAGAGGGGGTTGGCGGTTCACCCCTCCACTTT; CDR3: CASKEGVGGSPLHF
D: .; J: TRBJ1-1; V: TRBV30; DNA: TGTGCCTGGACCCCTAGGGGCACTGAAGCTTTCTTT; CDR3: CAWTPRGTEAFF
D: .; J: TRBJ1-4; V: TRBV7-6; DNA: TGTGCCAGCAGCCCAGGGCGGGGGCGGGTTGCTAATGAAAAACTGTTTTTT; CDR3: CASSPGRGRVANEKLFF
D: .; J: TRBJ1-2; V: TRBV3-1/TRBV3-2; DNA: TGTGCCAGCAGCGGAGGGGTGGCTGGCTACACCTTC; CDR3: CASSGGVAGYTF
D: TRBD1; J: TRBJ1-5; V: TRBV11-3; DNA: TGTGCCAGCAGCCCGCTCCGGGACAGCTGCGGCAATCAGCCCCAGCATTTT; CDR3: CASSPLRDSCGNQPQHF
D: .; J: TRBJ1-2; V: TRBV7-9; DNA: TGTGCCAGCACCTCCCGAGGCGGGTCTTACTATGGCTACACCTTC; CDR3: CASTSRGGSYYGYTF
D: TRBD2; J: TRBJ2-2; V: TRBV6-2/TRBV6-3; DNA: TGTGCCAGCAGTAGCGGGGGGGAGACCGGGGAGCTGTTTTTT; CDR3: CASSSGGETGELFF
D: TRBD1; J: TRBJ2-3; V: TRBV30; DNA: TGTGCCTGGAGTGTTGGCAGGGGGCACGATACGCAGTATTTT; CDR3: CAWSVGRGHDTQYF
D: TRBD1; J: TRBJ1-1; V: TRBV6-4; DNA: TGTGCCAGCAGTAGGGAAACAGGGGCGGATACTGAAGCTTTCTTT; CDR3: CASSRETGADTEAFF